This T cell receptor (beta chain) was identified in a study of control samples from healthy donors and cancer patients. V shed 3 bases and J shed 3 bases, with 7 bases lying between them. Germline V lookup: CDR1 SGHRS, CDR2 YFSETQ. The CDR3 has 12 residues. Profiling relied on immunoSEQ multiplex PCR, and the TCRdb table lists in-frame clones only, not all of them. The data hold about 120,000 clones, with roughly nine tenths observed a single time. The sequencing sample was made of PBMCs. The sequence was obtained from a woman aged 45-60 years with colorectal cancer. The rearrangement uses TRBV5-1 and TRBJ2-7; either TRBD1 or TRBD2 may supply D (5 bases each). DNA for the CDR3: TGCGCCAGCAGCTGGGACGGCTACGAGCAGTACTTC. Translating it yields CASSWDGYEQYF.